This T cell receptor (beta chain) derives from a study of T cell responses to AZD1222 COVID-19 vaccine. Study-level points and caveats: When two AZD1222 doses had been given, Spike-specific TCR breadth and depth rose.

The repertoire was sequenced with immunoSEQ multiplex PCR; TCRdb's copy has only in-frame clones and lacks some. The repertoire holds 160,000 or so clones, with around nine tenths as singletons. V lost 0 bases and J lost 1, with 10 bases in between. Germline V gene data show CDR1 as SGHKS and CDR2 as YYEKEE (reference sequence). The CDR3 spans 15 residues. Note on this clone: Its specificity is unknown.

The rearrangement joins TRBV5-5 to TRBJ1-1, with D unresolved. Sample: peripheral blood, taken on day 0 of AZD1222 vaccination. The source is an adult in good health. The CDR3 region is CASSLDFRGNTEAFF. In nucleotides, the CDR3 is TGTGCCAGCAGCTTGGATTTTCGGGGGAACACTGAAGCTTTCTTT. The variable domain in full, completed from reference TRBV5-5 and TRBJ1-1, reads DAGVTQSPTHLIKTRGQQVTLRCSPISGHKSVSWYQQVLGQGPQFIFQYYEKEERGRGNFPDRFSARQFPNYSSELNVNALLLGDSALYLCASSLDFRGNTEAFFGQGTRLTVV.